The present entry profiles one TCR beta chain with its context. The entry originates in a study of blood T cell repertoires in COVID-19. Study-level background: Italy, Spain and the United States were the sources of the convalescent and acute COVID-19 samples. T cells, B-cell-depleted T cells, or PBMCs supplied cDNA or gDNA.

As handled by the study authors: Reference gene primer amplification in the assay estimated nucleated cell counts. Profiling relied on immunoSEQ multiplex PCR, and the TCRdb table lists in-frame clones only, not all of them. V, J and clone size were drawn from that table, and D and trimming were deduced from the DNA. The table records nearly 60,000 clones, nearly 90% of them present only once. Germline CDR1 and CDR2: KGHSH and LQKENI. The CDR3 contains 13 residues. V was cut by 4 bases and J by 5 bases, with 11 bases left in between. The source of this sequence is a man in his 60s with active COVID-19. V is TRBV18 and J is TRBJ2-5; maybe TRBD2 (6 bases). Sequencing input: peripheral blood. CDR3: CASSRDWAETQYF. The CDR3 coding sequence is TGTGCCAGCTCACGGGACTGGGCTGAGACCCAGTACTTC. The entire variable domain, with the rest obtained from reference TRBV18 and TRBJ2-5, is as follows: NAGVMQNPRHLVRRRGQEARLRCSPMKGHSHVYWYRQLPEEGLKFMVYLQKENIIDESGMPKERFSAEFPKEGPSILRIQQVVRGDSAAYFCASSRDWAETQYFGPGTRLLVL.